The 28 T cell receptor beta chains in this list originate from one sample, sequenced in a study of T cell responses to AZD1222 COVID-19 vaccine. Method: immunoSEQ multiplex PCR; TCRdb's copy keeps in-frame clones and lacks some. The sample shows roughly 120,000 clones, 85% to 95% of them seen only once. Sequencing used peripheral blood, obtained on day 0 of AZD1222 vaccination. These receptors were collected from an adult in good health.

The chain uses TRBV15 and TRBJ2-7, with D hard to call. The CDR3 consists of 14 residues. V was trimmed by 0 bases and J by 2 bases, leaving 8 bases between them. The germline CDR1 and CDR2 sequences are LNHNV and YYDKDF (reference sequence). The DNA for the CDR3 is TGTGCCACCAGCAGAGAGGGCGGACCCTACGAGCAGTACTTC. Its translation: CATSREGGPYEQYF.

This clone came up once. The DNA for the CDR3 is TGTGCCATCAGTGAGTCCCTAGCGGGGGGGTTCGCGAACACCGGGGAGCTGTTTTTT. Its translation is CAISESLAGGFANTGELFF. J is TRBJ2-2 and V is TRBV10-3; 12 bases are a match to TRBD2. CDR1 and CDR2 (germline): ENHRY, SYGVKD. CDR3 size: 19 residues. J gave up 0 bases and V 0 bases, and 5 bases lay outside the gene matches.

The CDR3 sequence is CASSQGLAGEQYF. DNA of the CDR3: TGTGCCAGCAGCCAAGGACTAGCTGGGGAGCAGTACTTC. The V and J genes are TRBV4-2 and TRBJ2-7, with 7 positions matching TRBD2. Germline-derived CDR1 and CDR2 are LGHNA and YNFKEQ. The CDR3 is 13 residues long. The junction had 4 bases not matched to a gene; V was cut back by 1 base and J by 7 bases.

This rearrangement joins TRBV7-8 to TRBJ2-7; 12 bases fit TRBD2. The CDR3 extends over 17 amino acids. CDR1 is SGHVS and CDR2 is FQNEAQ in the germline V gene. J was trimmed by 6 bases and V by 5 bases; bases with no gene match: 14. CDR3 nucleotide sequence: TGTGCCAGCAGCGTGGCTAGCGGGGGGGAAAGACAGGGCGAGCAGTACTTC. Protein product: CASSVASGGERQGEQYF.

This chain's CDR3 is CASSTGDMNTEAFF. CDR3 nucleotide sequence: TGTGCCAGCAGTACCGGAGACATGAACACTGAAGCTTTCTTT. The rearrangement joins TRBV28 to TRBJ1-1; D ambiguous. Trimming took 5 bases from V and 0 from J, leaving 10 bases between them. This CDR3 is built from 14 residues. CDR1 MDHEN and CDR2 SYDVKM come from the germline V gene.

This clone was detected only a few times. The J gene is TRBJ2-3, the V gene TRBV19; D not certain. The V end lost 7 bases, the J end lost 2 bases, and 10 bases lay between the germline ends. The CDR3 length is 13 residues. CDR1 and CDR2 from the germline V gene are LNHDA and SQIVND (reference sequence). For the CDR3, the DNA is TGTGCCAGTATATCCAGGACCACAGATACGCAGTATTTT. Its protein product is CASISRTTDTQYF. Drawing the rest from reference TRBV19 and TRBJ2-3, the complete variable domain is DGGITQSPKYLFRKEGQNVTLSCEQNLNHDAMYWYRQDPGQGLRLIYYSQIVNDFQKGDIAEGYSVSREKKESFPLTVTSAQKNPTAFYLCASISRTTDTQYFGPGTRLTVL.

This CDR3 is CASSFLDRTNSPLHF. CDR3 in DNA: TGTGCCAGCAGTTTCCTGGACAGGACCAATTCACCCCTCCACTTT. V usage is TRBV25-1 and J usage is TRBJ1-6; TRBD1 matches at 7 bases. With V trimmed by 5 bases and J by 7 bases, 8 bases remained unmatched. CDR3 size: 15 residues. The germline CDR1 and CDR2 sequences are MGHDK and SYGVNS.

The chain carries TRBV11-3 and TRBJ1-2; no reliable D call. The CDR3 has 12 residues. The V gene's germline CDR1 is SGHNT and CDR2 YENEEA. The V end lost 1 base, the J end lost 8 bases, and 8 bases lay between the germline ends. As DNA, the CDR3 is TGTGCCAGCAGCTTAGGTCCCGCCGGCTACACCTTC. This encodes CASSLGPAGYTF.

V and J are TRBV30 and TRBJ1-3; 7 nucleotides agree with TRBD1. The trim removed 2 bases at V and 6 bases at J, leaving 4 bases unmatched. From germline, CDR1 is GTSNPN and CDR2 SVGIG (reference sequence). The CDR3 is 13 amino acids. The CDR3 DNA sequence: TGTGCCTGGAGTACAGGGGAGGCAAACACCATATATTTT. As protein: CAWSTGEANTIYF.

The chain couples TRBV4-1 to TRBJ1-2, with no clear D. The germline V and J ends were trimmed by 0 bases and 8 bases, with 16 bases remaining between them. The CDR3 is 15 amino acids. CDR1 is MGHRA, CDR2 YSYEKL, per germline. The CDR3 loop is CASSQEREGTRGYTF. The CDR3 nucleotides read TGCGCCAGCAGCCAAGAACGGGAGGGAACGAGAGGCTACACCTTC.

The J gene is TRBJ1-4, the V gene TRBV5-1; no clear D gene. The CDR3 consists of 17 residues. V dropped 1 base and J dropped 3 bases, with 16 bases sitting between them. The V gene's germline CDR1 is SGHRS and CDR2 YFSETQ. In nucleotides, the CDR3 is TGCGCCAGCAGCTTGTCCCGGGGAAGTACAGCTAATGAAAAACTGTTTTTT. Residues: CASSLSRGSTANEKLFF. Full variable domain (rest looked up from reference TRBV5-1 and TRBJ1-4): KAGVTQTPRYLIKTRGQQVTLSCSPISGHRSVSWYQQTPGQGLQFLFEYFSETQRNKGNFPGRFSGRQFSNSRSEMNVSTLELGDSALYLCASSLSRGSTANEKLFFGSGTQLSVL.

The rearrangement links TRBV9 to TRBJ1-2; D is undetermined. This CDR3 region has 13 residues. CDR1 and CDR2 (germline): SGDLS, YYNGEE. The V end was cut by 3 bases, the J end by 0 bases, with 6 bases between. CDR3 loop: CASSAEPNYGYTF. The DNA of the CDR3 is TGTGCCAGCAGCGCGGAGCCTAACTATGGCTACACCTTC.

This chain links TRBV6-5 with TRBJ1-6, with D perhaps matching TRBD1 (5 bases). V lost 8 bases and J lost 9, with 17 bases in between. Germline V gives CDR1 MNHEY, CDR2 SVGAGI. This CDR3 has 14 residues. CDR3 DNA: TGTGCCAGCGGGGGTCTATCGCGGGGTTCACCCCTCCACTTT. Its protein is CASGGLSRGSPLHF.

This chain joins TRBV5-6 and TRBJ2-7; TRBD1 might be the D (6 bases). CDR3 length: 13 amino acids. The V end was cut by 5 bases, the J end by 3 bases, with 12 bases between. Germline V gives CDR1 SGHDT, CDR2 YYEEEE. The CDR3 here is CASSPPTGYEQYF. DNA for the CDR3: TGTGCCAGCAGTCCTCCGACAGGCTACGAGCAGTACTTC.

The rearrangement links TRBV7-9 to TRBJ1-2, with D possibly being TRBD1 (6 bases). CDR3 length equals 15 residues. Germline V gene sequence: CDR1 SEHNR, CDR2 FQNEAQ (reference sequence). Trimming pared 7 bases from V and 0 bases from J, leaving 15 bases between. The DNA for the CDR3 is TGTGCCAGCACCGGACGACAGGAAGCTAACTATGGCTACACCTTC. The encoded protein is CASTGRQEANYGYTF.

The chain is built from TRBV19 and TRBJ2-2, with no clear D. V was shortened by 3 bases and J by 4 bases, with 9 bases between the two germline ends. The CDR3 contains 14 residues. The germline V gene encodes CDR1 LNHDA and CDR2 SQIVND (reference sequence). CDR3: CASSILDSTGELFF. The DNA of the CDR3 is TGTGCCAGTAGTATCTTAGACTCCACCGGGGAGCTGTTTTTT.

The CDR3: CASIGGEYGYTF. The CDR3, as DNA: TGTGCCAGCATAGGAGGAGAGTATGGCTACACCTTC. The rearrangement joins TRBV2 to TRBJ1-2, with D hard to call. Trimming removed 7 bases at V and 5 bases at J, with 11 bases between. The CDR3 is 12 residues long. CDR1 is SNHLY and CDR2 is FYNNEI in the germline V gene.

The sample holds a few counts of this clone. This sequence joins TRBV28 and TRBJ1-2; D is uncertain. The CDR3 spans 12 residues. The germline gives CDR1 MDHEN, CDR2 SYDVKM. Trimming took off 5 bases at V and 5 bases at J, with 9 bases between the two ends. The CDR3 spells CASSVNSYGYTF. The CDR3 DNA reads as TGTGCCAGCAGTGTAAACTCGTATGGCTACACCTTC.

The rearrangement joins TRBV28 to TRBJ2-1; TRBD2 aligns across 8 bases. The CDR3 has 16 residues. The V and J ends lost 4 bases and 4 bases, in that order; junction bases with no gene match: 9. Germline V lookup: CDR1 MDHEN, CDR2 SYDVKM. CDR3 sequence: CASSSPGGSGYNEQFF. The CDR3 nucleotides are TGTGCCAGCAGTTCTCCGGGAGGGTCGGGATACAATGAGCAGTTCTTC.

This clone was seen a single time. The chain employs TRBV18 and TRBJ1-3; D is unresolved. The V end lost 0 bases, the J end lost 8 bases, and 11 bases lay between the germline ends. The CDR3 totals 14 residues. The V gene's germline CDR1 is KGHSH and CDR2 LQKENI. CDR3 sequence reads: CASSPPISPDTIYF. As DNA, the CDR3 is TGTGCCAGCTCACCACCTATCTCGCCGGACACCATATATTTT.

The V call is TRBV5-1, the J call TRBJ2-2, with a possible D match to TRBD2 (5 bases). Germline V gene lookup returns CDR1 SGHRS and CDR2 YFSETQ. Trimming shortened V by 5 bases and J by 7 bases, and 24 bases separated the two germline ends. CDR3 length equals 17 residues. The CDR3 loop reads CASSLRGSESEGGELFF. The CDR3 bases are TGCGCCAGCAGTCTTCGCGGGTCGGAGTCGGAAGGCGGGGAGCTGTTTTTT.

This clone was observed once. This rearrangement joins TRBV4-2 to TRBJ2-6, with D unresolved. The germline V gene encodes CDR1 LGHNA and CDR2 YNFKEQ. V gave up 2 bases and J gave up 4 bases, with 9 bases separating them. The CDR3 totals 15 residues. The CDR3 coding sequence is TGTGCCAGCAGCCAAACCCCTTCCGGGGCCAACGTCCTGACTTTC. Translated, it gives CASSQTPSGANVLTF.

This clone was counted only a few times. The rearrangement links TRBV2 to TRBJ2-5; D call uncertain. Germline V CDR1 and CDR2: SNHLY, FYNNEI. This CDR3 has 12 amino acids. V shed 0 bases and J shed 1 base, with 0 bases lying between them. The CDR3 DNA reads TGTGCCAGCAGTGAAGCCCAAGAGACCCAGTACTTC. Protein sequence: CASSEAQETQYF.

The gene calls are TRBV28 and TRBJ2-1; D may be TRBD1 or TRBD2 (5 bases each). Looked up from germline, CDR1 is MDHEN and CDR2 is SYDVKM. Trimming left V 7 bases short and J 0 bases short, with 10 bases between. The CDR3 contains 14 residues. CDR3 region: CASTGASSYNEQFF. In DNA form, the CDR3 reads TGTGCCAGCACCGGGGCCAGCTCCTACAATGAGCAGTTCTTC. Variable domain in full (rest from reference TRBV28 and TRBJ2-1): DVKVTQSSRYLVKRTGEKVFLECVQDMDHENMFWYRQDPGLGLRLIYFSYDVKMKEKGDIPEGYSVSREKKERFSLILESASTNQTSMYLCASTGASSYNEQFFGPGTRLTVL.

The chain combines TRBV11-3 with TRBJ1-1; D is unresolved. CDR3 size: 11 residues. Trimming took 3 bases from V and 11 from J, leaving 10 bases between them. Germline CDR1 reads SGHNT; CDR2 reads YENEEA. The CDR3 here is CASSFKGWAFF. As DNA, the CDR3 is TGTGCCAGCAGCTTCAAAGGGTGGGCTTTCTTT.

The chain uses TRBV7-2 and TRBJ2-7; 7 bases fit TRBD1. Trimming removed 5 bases from V and 0 bases from J; junction bases left unmatched: 4. Germline assignment: CDR1 SGHTA and CDR2 FQGNSA. The CDR3 loop spans 14 amino acids. The CDR3 region is CASSPGTVSYEQYF. The DNA for the CDR3 is TGTGCCAGCAGCCCAGGGACAGTCTCCTACGAGCAGTACTTC.

The J gene is TRBJ1-1, the V gene TRBV13; TRBD1 is a possible D gene (6 bases). The CDR3 extends over 14 amino acids. The germline V and J ends were trimmed by 4 bases and 3 bases, with 12 bases remaining between them. Germline V CDR1 and CDR2: PRHDT, FYEKMQ (reference sequence). The CDR3 sequence: CASSSIRGDTEAFF. Written as DNA, the CDR3 is TGTGCCAGCAGCTCAATCAGGGGAGACACTGAAGCTTTCTTT. Looking up the rest from reference TRBV13 and TRBJ1-1 gives the full variable domain: AAGVIQSPRHLIKEKRETATLKCYPIPRHDTVYWYQQGPGQDPQFLISFYEKMQSDKGSIPDRFSAQQFSDYHSELNMSSLELGDSALYFCASSSIRGDTEAFFGQGTRLTVV.

The chain uses TRBV6-5 and TRBJ1-6, with no clear D. Germline V gene lookup returns CDR1 MNHEY and CDR2 SVGAGI. V was clipped by 7 bases and J by 0 bases, with 10 bases between them. This CDR3 region has 15 residues. Here the CDR3 reads CASNKHPSYNSPLHF. The CDR3 nucleotides are TGTGCCAGCAACAAACACCCCTCCTATAATTCACCCCTCCACTTT.